These T cell receptor beta chains were read from a single sample in a study of blood T cell repertoires in COVID-19. TCRdb's table, derived via immunoSEQ multiplex PCR, lists solely in-frame clones and lacks some. The sample lists fewer than 40,000 clones; 85% were seen once. Sequencing was done on a sample of peripheral blood. The origin of the receptors is a man older than 75 with active COVID-19. The CDR3 runs from the conserved cysteine through the conserved F or W. D genes are given only for firm matches. Expanded clones get a size class; other rows say once, few or many, or leave the size out.

.	TRBV5-1	TRBD1	TRBJ1-4	TGCGCCAGCAGCTTGGCCCAACAGGGGGCGAAAAAACTGTTTTTT	CASSLAQQGAKKLFF
.	TRBV19	TRBD1	TRBJ2-7	TGTGCCAGTAGAAGCCTCTCTGGGGAGGGACAGGGGGCGTCCTACGAGCAGTACTTC	CASRSLSGEGQGASYEQYF
.	TRBV13	TRBD1	TRBJ1-6	TGTGCCAGCAGCGTACAGGGGGCTTCACCCCTCCACTTT	CASSVQGASPLHF
.	TRBV19	TRBD1	TRBJ2-2	TGTGCCAGTAGTGGATCGACAGGGCCTGTGAGCGGGGAGCTGTTTTTT	CASSGSTGPVSGELFF
once	TRBV6-5	TRBD1	TRBJ1-2	TGTGCCAGCAGCGCAGGACAGGGGGCGTACTATGGCTACACCTTC	CASSAGQGAYYGYTF
.	TRBV7-2	TRBD1	TRBJ1-1	TGTGCCAGCAGCTCCACTAGACGGACAGGGAAAAACACTGAAGCTTTCTTT	CASSSTRRTGKNTEAFF
.	TRBV27	.	TRBJ2-5	TGTGCCAGCAGTTTAGGGACAACCCAAGAGACCCAGTACTTC	CASSLGTTQETQYF
once	TRBV6-5	.	TRBJ1-1	TGTGCCAGCAGTTACCCCTTACGGGGGGCCTCTGAAGCTTTCTTT	CASSYPLRGASEAFF
.	TRBV4-1	TRBD1	TRBJ2-5	TGCGCCAGCAAACCGGGACAGGCGGAGGGGACCCAGTACTTC	CASKPGQAEGTQYF
.	TRBV12-3/TRBV12-4	.	TRBJ2-4	TGTGCCAGCAGTTTAGGAGGCCAAGACATTCAGTACTTC	CASSLGGQDIQYF
.	TRBV6-5	TRBD1	TRBJ1-1	TGTGCCAGCCGGACAGGGAGAACTGAAGCTTTCTTT	CASRTGRTEAFF
medium-sized	TRBV4-1	.	TRBJ1-5	TGCGCCAGCAGCCAAACCATACAGGGTGATCAGCCCCAGCATTTT	CASSQTIQGDQPQHF
.	TRBV7-8	.	TRBJ2-1	TGTGCCAGCAGCTTAGCGTCACGGGGGAATGAGCAGTTCTTC	CASSLASRGNEQFF
.	TRBV4-2	.	TRBJ2-7	TGTGCCAGCAGCCAAGATAGGGCGGGCGCGGGCTCACCCCCCTACGAGCAGTACTTC	CASSQDRAGAGSPPYEQYF
once	TRBV7-9	.	TRBJ2-1	TGTGCCAGCAGCTTAGTTTGGACTCCCAATGAGCAGTTCTTC	CASSLVWTPNEQFF
.	TRBV19	TRBD1	TRBJ2-3	TGTGCCAGTAGTTTGATACAGGGGGATACGCAGTATTTT	CASSLIQGDTQYF
.	TRBV2	TRBD1	TRBJ2-1	TGTGCCGGACTAAAGGACAGGGATCTTGGCAATGAGCAGTTCTTC	CAGLKDRDLGNEQFF
.	TRBV12-5	TRBD1	TRBJ1-4	TGTGCTAGTGGCCCCGGGACAGCTAATGAAAAACTGTTTTTT	CASGPGTANEKLFF
.	TRBV18	.	TRBJ1-2	TGTGCCAGCTCACCCTCAGATAACTATGGCTACACCTTC	CASSPSDNYGYTF
.	TRBV5-1	.	TRBJ2-7	TGCGCCAGCAAGGAGGCGACAGGATTCTCCTACGAGCAGTACTTC	CASKEATGFSYEQYF
.	TRBV5-4	TRBD2	TRBJ2-7	TGTGCCAGCAGCTTGGAGACTAGCGGGGGCTCCTACGAGCAGTACTTC	CASSLETSGGSYEQYF
.	TRBV18	TRBD1	TRBJ1-1	TGTGCCAGCTCACTCCGACAGGGCCAAGACACTGAAGCTTTCTTT	CASSLRQGQDTEAFF
.	TRBV29-1	.	TRBJ1-5	TGCAGCGCCGCCGGACTGAATAGCAATCAGCCCCAGCATTTT	CSAAGLNSNQPQHF
.	TRBV4-3	.	TRBJ2-1	TGCGCCAGCAGCCAAGATACAGGTCTCCGATACAATGAGCAGTTCTTC	CASSQDTGLRYNEQFF
.	TRBV9	.	TRBJ2-3	TGTGCCAGCAGTCCTACCCCCTCCCCGGATACGCAGTATTTT	CASSPTPSPDTQYF
.	TRBV7-2	TRBD2	TRBJ2-5	TGTGCCAGCAGCTTAGCCGGAGCGGGGGCGGGATTAGGGACCCAGTACTTC	CASSLAGAGAGLGTQYF
few	TRBV6-5	.	TRBJ1-1	TGTGCCAGCAGCACCCAGCACAGGGACACTGAAGCTTTCTTT	CASSTQHRDTEAFF
.	TRBV28	TRBD1	TRBJ1-1	TGTGCCAGCATTACCCCAGGGGGGAACACTGAAGCTTTCTTT	CASITPGGNTEAFF
.	TRBV11-1	.	TRBJ1-1	TGTGCCAGCAGCCATATGGGGGCCGGCGAAGCTTTCTTT	CASSHMGAGEAFF
once	TRBV5-1	.	TRBJ2-5	TGCGCCAGCAGCTTGAAGGCAGGCCAAGAGACCCAGTACTTC	CASSLKAGQETQYF
once	TRBV12-5	.	TRBJ2-2	TGTGCTAGTGACCCGGAGGGAACCGGGGAGCTGTTTTTT	CASDPEGTGELFF
.	TRBV3-1/TRBV3-2	.	TRBJ1-1	TGTGCCAGCAGCCAAGATTTTCGACAAACCATGAACACTGAAGCTTTCTTT	CASSQDFRQTMNTEAFF
few	TRBV7-3	TRBD1	TRBJ2-5	TGTGCCAGCAGCCCCCAGGGGGTTGGGGTCGGGACCCAGTACTTC	CASSPQGVGVGTQYF
.	TRBV19	.	TRBJ1-2	TGTGCCAGTAGTACGGAGACGGTCTTGAATGTAGGCTACACCTTC	CASSTETVLNVGYTF
.	TRBV27	.	TRBJ1-4	TGTGCCAGCAGTTTAGTGGGGGGAGGTGAAAAACTGTTTTTT	CASSLVGGGEKLFF
.	TRBV28	.	TRBJ2-7	TGTGCCAGCAGTTTATCCGCAGGGCAAGCGTACGAGCAGTACTTC	CASSLSAGQAYEQYF
.	TRBV6-5	TRBD1	TRBJ1-1	TGTGCCAGCAAACGACAGGGTGCCACTGAAGCTTTCTTT	CASKRQGATEAFF
.	TRBV19	.	TRBJ1-1	TGTGCCAGTAGTATCCCCTGGCGGGAAGCTTTCTTT	CASSIPWREAFF
.	TRBV18	TRBD2	TRBJ2-3	TGTGCCAGCTCACTTAATAGCGGGGGCATAGATACGCAGTATTTT	CASSLNSGGIDTQYF
.	TRBV2	.	TRBJ1-2	TGTGCCAGCAGTGAATTCTCGGGGTCCCCCTACACCTTC	CASSEFSGSPYTF
.	TRBV5-5	TRBD2	TRBJ2-5	TGTGCCAGCAGCTTCGGGGGGCAAGAGACCCAGTACTTC	CASSFGGQETQYF
.	TRBV5-1	.	TRBJ1-1	TGCGCCAGCACCCCGGCGTGGGGCGACACTGAAGCTTTCTTT	CASTPAWGDTEAFF
few	TRBV5-1	TRBD1	TRBJ2-7	TGCGCCAGCAGCCCGGGGACAGGGGGCCTCGAGCAGTACTTC	CASSPGTGGLEQYF
.	TRBV19	.	TRBJ1-3	TGTGCCAGTAGTACAGACTACTCTGGAAACACCATATATTTT	CASSTDYSGNTIYF
once	TRBV3-1/TRBV3-2	.	TRBJ2-3	TGTGCCAGCAGCCAAGGAGGACTTACTAGCACAGATACGCAGTATTTT	CASSQGGLTSTDTQYF
.	TRBV3-1/TRBV3-2	.	TRBJ1-2	TGTGCCAGCAGCCAAGATCGAGGTCAAAGCGGCTACACCTTC	CASSQDRGQSGYTF
once	TRBV5-1	.	TRBJ1-4	TGCGCCAGCAGCTTCGGGGGGTCCCCTGAAAAACTGTTTTTT	CASSFGGSPEKLFF
.	TRBV11-2	.	TRBJ2-5	TGTGCCAGCAGCTTTTATAAACTAGCTGCGCAAGAGACCCAGTACTTC	CASSFYKLAAQETQYF
.	TRBV6-5	TRBD2	TRBJ2-1	TGTGCCAGCAATCCTAGCGGGGGGTTCAATGAGCAGTTCTTC	CASNPSGGFNEQFF
.	TRBV13	.	TRBJ2-5	TGTGCCAGCAGCTCCCGTCAAGAGACCCAGTACTTC	CASSSRQETQYF
few	TRBV2	.	TRBJ1-5	TGTGCCAGCCAGGTTTCGAAAGGTGAGCCCCAGCATTTT	CASQVSKGEPQHF
.	TRBV2	TRBD2	TRBJ2-3	TGTGCCTCTCGCCGGGACTACACCCCCAATACGCAGTATTTT	CASRRDYTPNTQYF